This entry concerns a single TCR beta chain. Its target is unknown. This specimen belongs to a study of T-cell reconstitution after alpha-beta-depleted transplantation in children. Notes on the study in general: Where some patients showed high TCRbeta diversity at day 60, it came from recipient T cells and thymic progenitors that had survived. T-cell counts and diversity were attributed mostly to newly produced T cells one year after transplant.

It was with unique molecular identifiers that the TCRbeta library was prepared. TCRdb ran MiXCR on the PCR reads and lists one entry per CDR3 protein. The sample has 350,000 to 500,000 distinct CDR3 sequences, approximately 41% seen once. Material: PBMCs, obtained before TCRalphabeta/CD19-depleted stem cell transplant. The TCR was taken from a girl aged 2-9 years with aplastic anemia, due to receive a stem cell transplant.

DNA of the CDR3: TGTGCCAGCAGTTTATCTCCTAGCGGGGATACGCAGTATTTT. Protein product: CASSLSPSGDTQYF. The chain links TRBV27 to TRBJ2-3; TRBD2 aligns across 8 bases. The CDR3 runs to 14 residues. Looked up from germline, CDR1 is MNHEY and CDR2 is SMNVEV (reference sequence). Trimming cost V 0 bases and J 6 bases; bases outside gene matches: 2.